Listed below are T cell receptor beta chains from one sample, sequenced in a study of blood T cell repertoires in COVID-19. TCRdb keeps only in-frame clones here, not all; method: immunoSEQ multiplex PCR. The sample shows about 310,000 clones, around 90% of them seen only once. The specimen sequenced was peripheral blood. The receptor set was obtained from a man aged 45-65 years with active or convalescent COVID-19. Each CDR3 is given with its conserved first and last residue. Each record gives: V gene, J gene, CDR3 protein.

TRBV19	TRBJ1-2	CASSIGTDYGYTF
TRBV9	TRBJ1-3	CASSGTGFGNTIYF
TRBV5-4	TRBJ1-2	CASSPTPTGVNYGYTF
TRBV2	TRBJ2-2	CASSARTPNGELFF
TRBV3-1/TRBV3-2	TRBJ1-1	CASSQVSQENTEAFF
TRBV7-2	TRBJ1-5	CASSLARDINQPQHF
TRBV2	TRBJ1-1	CASRGGTEAFF
TRBV12-3/TRBV12-4	TRBJ1-1	CASRPRYRTEAFF
TRBV5-1	TRBJ2-1	CASSLGSYIEQFF
TRBV7-9	TRBJ2-3	CASSPTTDTQYF
TRBV7-6	TRBJ2-7	CASSQRTSGSAEQYF
TRBV4-2	TRBJ2-6	CASSNRLLQGSGANVLTF
TRBV20-1	TRBJ1-1	CSAQGGTEAFF
TRBV4-2	TRBJ2-1	CASSQARSSPSGGAYEQFF
TRBV28	TRBJ1-5	CASSIPGHQLVQPQHF
TRBV11-2	TRBJ2-1	CASSLAVVINEQFF
TRBV2	TRBJ1-6	CASTPRAVQSPLHF
TRBV5-5	TRBJ1-2	CASRRQGDNYGYTF
TRBV5-1	TRBJ1-2	CASSLGPRSGGYTF
TRBV19	TRBJ1-5	CASSREGRRQPQHF
TRBV7-2	TRBJ1-3	CASSQQGAGNTIYF
TRBV30	TRBJ1-2	CAWVPGEWNGYTF
TRBV7-2	TRBJ2-2	CASSLLGLAPTGELFF
TRBV5-5	TRBJ1-1	CASSPQTGANTEAFF
TRBV10-3	TRBJ2-3	CAISTGGRGDTQYF
TRBV30	TRBJ2-5	CASSRGRETQYF
TRBV7-2	TRBJ2-3	CASSYRTGNTDTQYF
TRBV10-2	TRBJ2-3	CASNKERTSGSDTQYF
TRBV28	TRBJ1-1	CASSLLLGTGNTEAFF
TRBV7-9	TRBJ2-7	CASSLSGEQYF
TRBV10-3	TRBJ1-2	CAISESEGDGYTF
TRBV28	TRBJ2-7	CASSFSSYEQYF
TRBV5-8	TRBJ1-1	CATASAGGVYWTEAFF
TRBV10-2	TRBJ2-2	CASSRTSGTGEDTGELFF
TRBV18	TRBJ1-2	CASSRDSNYGYTF
TRBV30	TRBJ1-2	CAWSVDSYGYTF
TRBV7-2	TRBJ1-2	CASSLDRGRNGYTF
TRBV28	TRBJ1-5	CAIKGLNQPQHF
TRBV30	TRBJ2-2	CAWIKPFAGELFF
TRBV2	TRBJ2-5	CASSEGQGELETQYF
TRBV1	TRBJ2-1	CTSSQETPSERPPGPEQFF
TRBV2	TRBJ2-7	CASSEQTGISSEQYF
TRBV5-1	TRBJ1-3	CASSFGGPDGNTIYF
TRBV28	TRBJ1-1	CASRRYTEAFF
TRBV28	TRBJ1-4	CASSPEGTGVANEKLFF
TRBV28	TRBJ1-6	CASSTSGPSPLHF
TRBV5-1	TRBJ2-5	CASSQTQGSETQYF
TRBV9	TRBJ2-7	CASSVGFGSYEQYF
TRBV28	TRBJ1-4	CASSDGQVNEKLFF
TRBV7-8	TRBJ2-1	CASSPVGGAYNEQFF
TRBV18	TRBJ2-1	CASSPGGALRSEQFF
TRBV5-3	TRBJ1-1	CARSPWDRDGQKNTEAFF
TRBV4-3	TRBJ1-6	CASSQFTHHIDNSPLHF
TRBV11-2	TRBJ2-2	CASSLVPGANTGELFF
TRBV7-9	TRBJ1-3	CASSLRDSVLGNTIYF
TRBV28	TRBJ2-7	CASSHGTSGSSYEQYF
TRBV6-5	TRBJ1-2	CASRNGGDRNYGYTF